This TCR beta chain derives from a study of blood T cell repertoires in COVID-19. Study overall: Sites in the United States, Italy and Spain provided acute and convalescent COVID-19 samples. PBMCs, B-cell-depleted T cells, or T cells provided the cDNA or gDNA that made up the material.

Germline V CDR1 and CDR2: SGHNT, YYREEE (reference sequence). This CDR3 is built from 15 residues. Trimming at V came to 5 bases and at J to 5 bases, leaving 6 bases not matched to a gene. Per the study methods: Researchers report that nucleated cell counts were estimated from reference gene primer amplification. Repertoires were generated with immunoSEQ multiplex PCR, while TCRdb's copy carries only in-frame clones and drops some. Clone size and the V and J calls come from that table; the DNA yielded D and trimming. The sample yields some 150,000 clones, around 80% seen once. The sequenced sample was peripheral blood. J is TRBJ2-2 and V is TRBV5-4; 10 nucleotides align to TRBD2. This clonotype originated in a man in his sixties with acute or convalescent COVID-19. CDR3 residues: CASSKREGHTGELFF. The CDR3 nucleotides read TGTGCCAGCAGTAAGCGGGAGGGCCATACCGGGGAGCTGTTTTTT.